Following are 18 T cell receptor beta chains from one sample sequenced in a study of shared clonotypes between healthy human individuals (dated by TCRdb to 2018 to 2020). Libraries came from the immunoSEQ multiplex PCR assay. TCRdb mirrors the immuneACCESS table, restricted to in-frame sequences. Some clones are absent from its copies; in checked studies, under half trace to an unresolved V gene, and the reason for the others is unknown. Here the sample has 2 million to 2.5 million clones; approximately 95% occur a single time. Together, the top ten hold 0.13% of the sample. The sample comprised naive CD4+ T cells sorted from blood. Interpreted using the paper, the cell subset or site label stands for: CD45RA+ positively selected. The receptors originated from a man younger than 30 in good health.

The chain links TRBV11-2 to TRBJ2-2; 8 nucleotides line up with TRBD2. This CDR3 spans 16 amino acids. Germline V lookup: CDR1 SGHAT, CDR2 FQNNGV. J gave up 8 bases and V 0 bases, and 8 bases lay outside the gene matches. The CDR3 DNA reads TGTGCCAGCAGCTTAGATCTGAGCGGGAGACGGGGGGAGCTGTTTTTT. It translates to CASSLDLSGRRGELFF.

This chain connects TRBV5-1 to TRBJ1-4; D remains unclear. V dropped 2 bases and J dropped 5 bases, with 13 bases sitting between them. Germline V gives CDR1 SGHRS, CDR2 YFSETQ. This CDR3 spans 15 amino acids. The CDR3 reads CASSFEGRQNEKLFF. CDR3 DNA: TGCGCCAGCAGCTTTGAAGGACGGCAGAATGAAAAACTGTTTTTT. The whole variable domain, filled in from reference TRBV5-1 and TRBJ1-4, reads KAGVTQTPRYLIKTRGQQVTLSCSPISGHRSVSWYQQTPGQGLQFLFEYFSETQRNKGNFPGRFSGRQFSNSRSEMNVSTLELGDSALYLCASSFEGRQNEKLFFGSGTQLSVL.

The chain carries TRBV10-3 and TRBJ1-2; weak D call: TRBD1 (6 bases). CDR1 is ENHRY, CDR2 SYGVKD, per germline. This CDR3 is built from 17 residues. V dropped 4 bases and J dropped 0 bases, with 18 bases sitting between them. CDR3 bases: TGTGCCATCAGTGCGGTGGCAGGGGCCTCCTCTAACTATGGCTACACCTTC. It is translated as CAISAVAGASSNYGYTF.

This clone is a singleton in its sample. The chain uses TRBV5-8 and TRBJ2-1; D gene unclear. With 1 base removed from V and 6 bases from J, the gap between germline ends came to 11 bases. The CDR3 covers 14 residues. Germline assignment: CDR1 SGHTS and CDR2 YDEGEE. The chain's CDR3 is CASSLRLPGNEQFF. The CDR3 DNA reads as TGTGCCAGCAGCTTGCGACTTCCTGGCAATGAGCAGTTCTTC.

The genes are TRBV11-1 and TRBJ2-5; 12 bases fit TRBD2. CDR3 length: 15 residues. V trimming: 4 bases; J trimming: 3 bases; junction bases outside the gene matches: 3. The germline V gene encodes CDR1 SGHAT and CDR2 FQDESV (reference sequence). CDR3: CASSSTSGREETQYF. CDR3 bases: TGTGCCAGCAGCTCGACTAGCGGGAGAGAAGAGACCCAGTACTTC.

This chain's CDR3 is CASTSTSEKLFF. The CDR3 DNA follows: TGTGCCAGCACTAGTACATCTGAAAAACTGTTTTTT. The J gene is TRBJ1-4, the V gene TRBV2, with D hard to call. Trimming cost V 7 bases and J 7 bases, with 10 bases left between them. Germline lookup yields CDR1 SNHLY and CDR2 FYNNEI. The CDR3 is 12 residues long.

The rearrangement links TRBV28 to TRBJ2-1; 10 bases are shared with TRBD2. This CDR3 has 14 amino acids. Germline CDR1 and CDR2: MDHEN and SYDVKM. V lost 5 bases and J lost 6; bases outside the gene matches: 4. The CDR3 spells CASSLAGASNEQFF. CDR3 coding DNA: TGTGCCAGCAGTCTAGCGGGGGCCTCCAATGAGCAGTTCTTC.

The chain uses TRBV5-1 and TRBJ2-7, with 12 nucleotides matching TRBD2. This CDR3 region has 16 residues. CDR1 is SGHRS, CDR2 YFSETQ, per germline. J gave up 4 bases and V 4 bases, and 9 bases lay outside the gene matches. The CDR3 bases are TGCGCCAGCAGCCCCTGGACTAGCGGGGATTTTTACGAGCAGTACTTC. It codes for CASSPWTSGDFYEQYF.

The gene calls are TRBV6-6 and TRBJ2-7, with a tentative D call TRBD2 (7 bases). V lost 7 bases and J lost 7, with 17 bases in between. The V gene's germline CDR1 is MNHNY and CDR2 SVGAGI (reference sequence). The CDR3 contains 13 residues. DNA for the CDR3: TGTGCCAGCACACATGGGGGGGCGGGGGAGCAGTACTTC. Amino acids: CASTHGGAGEQYF.

This chain connects TRBV28 to TRBJ1-5, with D perhaps matching TRBD1 (6 bases). From germline, CDR1 is MDHEN and CDR2 SYDVKM. CDR3 length: 14 amino acids. The germline V and J ends were trimmed by 5 bases and 6 bases, with 14 bases remaining between them. The CDR3 nucleotides are TGTGCCAGCAGTCCCCCCCCACAGGGTCAGCCCCAGCATTTT. Its protein is CASSPPPQGQPQHF. The variable domain in full, with the rest retrieved from reference TRBV28 and TRBJ1-5, is DVKVTQSSRYLVKRTGEKVFLECVQDMDHENMFWYRQDPGLGLRLIYFSYDVKMKEKGDIPEGYSVSREKKERFSLILESASTNQTSMYLCASSPPPQGQPQHFGDGTRLSIL.

The gene calls are TRBV11-2 and TRBJ2-7; 8 bases are shared with TRBD2. V dropped 3 bases and J dropped 4; count of bases not matched to a gene: 5. Per the germline V gene, CDR1 is SGHAT and CDR2 is FQNNGV. CDR3 length equals 14 residues. This chain's CDR3 is CASSFTSGPYEQYF. The CDR3 bases are TGTGCCAGCAGCTTTACTAGCGGTCCTTACGAGCAGTACTTC.

The chain recombines TRBV29-1 with TRBJ2-5; 10 positions agree with TRBD2. The CDR3 spans 13 residues. Germline V CDR1 and CDR2: SQVTM, ANQGSEA. V lost 5 bases, J lost 5 bases, and 5 bases stayed unmatched. The CDR3 here is CSVRLAGAETQYF. In nucleotides, the CDR3 is TGCAGCGTTAGGCTAGCGGGAGCCGAGACCCAGTACTTC.

This rearrangement joins TRBV7-9 to TRBJ1-2; unclear D gene. V lost 0 bases and J 4 bases, leaving 12 bases between the germline ends. The CDR3 loop spans 15 amino acids. CDR1 and CDR2 (germline): SEHNR, FQNEAQ (reference sequence). The CDR3 sequence is CASSLAGRDPYGYTF. The CDR3 bases are TGTGCCAGCAGCTTAGCGGGTAGGGATCCCTATGGCTACACCTTC.

Comments on this clone: Other DNA sequences in the same sample also yield this CDR3. The rearrangement uses TRBV7-9 and TRBJ1-1; 7 nucleotides agree with TRBD1. The germline CDR1 and CDR2 sequences are SEHNR and FQNEAQ (reference sequence). V shed 5 bases, J shed 0 bases, and the junction held 6 bases outside the gene matches. The CDR3 runs to 15 residues. CDR3 loop: CASSPRQGMNTEAFF. DNA for the CDR3: TGTGCCAGCAGCCCCCGACAGGGAATGAACACTGAAGCTTTCTTT. Complete variable domain (other parts from reference TRBV7-9 and TRBJ1-1): DTGVSQNPRHKITKRGQNVTFRCDPISEHNRLYWYRQTLGQGPEFLTYFQNEAQLEKSRLLSDRFSAERPKGSFSTLEIQRTEQGDSAMYLCASSPRQGMNTEAFFGQGTRLTVV.

In nucleotides, the CDR3 is TGCGCCAGCAGCGTGGACAGAGAAGAGCAGTACTTC. This gives the protein CASSVDREEQYF. The chain has TRBV5-1 and TRBJ2-7; a weak D match, TRBD1 (6 bases). This CDR3 has 12 amino acids. From germline, CDR1 is SGHRS and CDR2 YFSETQ. The V and J ends lost 4 bases and 7 bases respectively, with 12 bases between them.

CDR3 coding DNA: TGTGCCTGGAGTGTAATGGCTAGCGGTTCCGAGACCCAGTACTTC. It is translated as CAWSVMASGSETQYF. This chain connects TRBV30 to TRBJ2-5, with TRBD2 matching 7 bases. J lost 5 bases, V lost 0 bases, and 9 bases had no gene match. The germline gives CDR1 GTSNPN, CDR2 SVGIG (reference sequence). The CDR3 runs to 15 residues.

In this sample, this clone turned up a few times. V gene TRBV18 combines with J gene TRBJ2-1; D is ambiguous. The ends were cut back, 4 bases at V and 7 bases at J, with 8 bases in the middle. Germline assignment: CDR1 KGHSH and CDR2 LQKENI. This CDR3 region has 12 residues. The CDR3 DNA reads as TGTGCCAGCTCACAGACCGAGAATGAGCAGTTCTTC. Residues: CASSQTENEQFF.

The chain combines TRBV18 with TRBJ1-6; D remains unclear. Germline V gene data show CDR1 as KGHSH and CDR2 as LQKENI. This CDR3 region has 16 residues. The V and J ends lost 3 bases and 5 bases respectively, with 14 bases between them. The CDR3 DNA reads as TGTGCCAGCTCACCGTTCACAGTTACAAATAATTCACCCCTCCACTTT. Translated: CASSPFTVTNNSPLHF. The whole variable domain, filled in from reference TRBV18 and TRBJ1-6, reads NAGVMQNPRHLVRRRGQEARLRCSPMKGHSHVYWYRQLPEEGLKFMVYLQKENIIDESGMPKERFSAEFPKEGPSILRIQQVVRGDSAAYFCASSPFTVTNNSPLHFGNGTRLTVT.